The clone carrying this T cell receptor (beta chain) occurred once. Its antigen is not known. The CDR3 contains 14 residues. Per the germline V gene, CDR1 is SGHDN and CDR2 is FVKESK. V was cut by 2 bases and J by 3 bases, with 8 bases left in between. Sequencing used immunoSEQ multiplex PCR; TCRdb keeps in-frame clones, though not all of them. The data contain roughly 2.4 million clones, roughly 95% of them singletons. This specimen comes from a study of shared clonotypes between healthy human individuals. Regarding the study as a whole: Clonotype sharing across donors was expected to vary with sequencing depth.

This receptor was identified in a man between 18 and 29 years old in good health. V gene TRBV14 combines with J gene TRBJ2-1; the D gene is possibly TRBD2 (6 bases). Sequencing was performed on naive CD4+ T cells sorted from blood. Documented subset: CD45RA+ positively selected. CDR3 DNA sequence: TGTGCCAGCAGCCAACCGGGAGACTACAATGAGCAGTTCTTC. Its translation is CASSQPGDYNEQFF.